The 9 T cell receptor beta chains below come from one sample, sequenced in a study of OX40 agonist ivuxolimab in advanced cancers. Some clones are missing from TCRdb's copy, which holds only in-frame ones; the method was immunoSEQ multiplex PCR. Of some 10,000 clones listed, over 65% were seen once; the top ten hold 20% to 30%. The material sequenced was CD4+ or CD8+ T cells sorted from blood, taken in a trial of the OX40 agonist ivuxolimab. The receptors originated from an adult with an advanced solid tumor such as melanoma, head and neck, liver or kidney cancer.

The chain joins TRBV13 to TRBJ2-7; tentatively, D is TRBD1 or TRBD2 (5 bases each). V was pared by 0 bases and J by 5 bases, with 20 bases between. The CDR3 runs 17 residues. Germline CDR1 reads PRHDT; CDR2 reads FYEKMQ (reference sequence). CDR3 sequence: CASSLGGEGHLNNEQYF. In nucleotides, the CDR3 is TGTGCCAGCAGCTTAGGGGGTGAGGGGCACCTAAACAACGAGCAGTACTTC.

This rearrangement joins TRBV7-9 to TRBJ2-7, with TRBD2 as a possible D gene (5 bases). CDR1 SEHNR and CDR2 FQNEAQ come from the germline V gene (reference sequence). The CDR3 covers 17 residues. Between the trimmed V and J ends, which lost 2 bases and 3 bases, there was a span of 20 bases. The DNA of the CDR3 is TGTGCCAGCAGCTTATCCCTAGCCGAAGACCAAGACTACGAGCAGTACTTC. This codes for CASSLSLAEDQDYEQYF. Full variable domain (outside the CDR3, taken from reference TRBV7-9 and TRBJ2-7): DTGVSQNPRHKITKRGQNVTFRCDPISEHNRLYWYRQTLGQGPEFLTYFQNEAQLEKSRLLSDRFSAERPKGSFSTLEIQRTEQGDSAMYLCASSLSLAEDQDYEQYFGPGTRLTVT.

The DNA for the CDR3 is TGTGCCAGTACTGCCTTGAACACTGAAGCTTTCTTT. This gives the protein CASTALNTEAFF. V and J are TRBV19 and TRBJ1-1; D gene uncertain. The V end was cut by 7 bases, the J end by 0 bases, with 6 bases between. Per germline, CDR1 LNHDA and CDR2 SQIVND (reference sequence). This CDR3 region has 12 residues.

The chain links TRBV28 to TRBJ2-7; 9 bases fit TRBD1. J was trimmed by 5 bases and V by 3 bases; bases with no gene match: 5. The CDR3 loop spans 14 amino acids. CDR1 and CDR2 (germline): MDHEN, SYDVKM. Written as DNA, the CDR3 is TGTGCCAGCAGTTTGTGGGGGACAGGGAACGAGCAGTACTTC. It specifies CASSLWGTGNEQYF.

This chain uses TRBV7-2 with TRBJ2-5; 10 nucleotides match TRBD2. The CDR3 is 14 residues long. The germline CDR1 and CDR2 sequences are SGHTA and FQGNSA. Trimming removed 5 bases from V and 4 bases from J; junction bases left unmatched: 4. CDR3 residues: CASSLLAGRETQYF. The CDR3 bases are TGTGCCAGCAGCCTACTAGCGGGGAGAGAGACCCAGTACTTC.

J is TRBJ2-1 and V is TRBV11-3; D ambiguous. V lost 0 bases and J lost 2, with 8 bases in between. Germline assignment: CDR1 SGHNT and CDR2 YENEEA. The CDR3 spans 15 residues. This CDR3 reads CASSLDPATYNEQFF. As DNA, the CDR3 is TGTGCCAGCAGCTTAGACCCAGCTACCTACAATGAGCAGTTCTTC.

The chain recombines TRBV21-1 with TRBJ2-5; the D call TRBD2 from the table was never checked on the DNA. TRBV21-1 is listed as a pseudogene. CDR3 length: 13 amino acids. The CDR3 nucleotides read TGTGCCAGCAGCAGCCGGGGACAAGAGACCCAGTACTTC. Its protein is CASSSRGQETQYF.

The genes are TRBV5-6 and TRBJ2-7; D not certain. V was trimmed by 4 bases and J by 8 bases, leaving 10 bases between them. The CDR3 consists of 11 residues. The germline gives CDR1 SGHDT, CDR2 YYEEEE. CDR3 coding DNA: TGTGCCAGCAGCATCGCCCACAAGCAGTACTTC. It codes for CASSIAHKQYF.

The chain couples TRBV7-9 to TRBJ1-5; D gene uncertain. Germline loops: CDR1 SEHNR, CDR2 FQNEAQ (reference sequence). Trimming pared 4 bases from V and 6 bases from J, leaving 7 bases between. CDR3 length equals 12 residues. Here the CDR3 reads CASSSGTQPQHF. In DNA, the CDR3 is TGTGCCAGCAGCTCCGGCACTCAGCCCCAGCATTTT.